This TCR beta chain was sequenced in a study of cytomegalovirus exposure and HLA in healthy donors. Study-level points and caveats: TCR sequences were mostly rare, though some public TCRs occurred in many donors. Overall, roughly 170 TCR beta chains were annotated as cytomegalovirus-associated.

Assay: immunoSEQ multiplex PCR; the TCRdb copy retains only in-frame clones and omits some. The sample includes some 77,000 clones, 90% to 95% of them seen just once. For this clone: Its antigen is undetermined.

Trimming removed 3 bases from V and 6 bases from J, with 9 bases in between. This CDR3 contains 12 residues. Germline-derived CDR1 and CDR2 are SGHNT and YYREEE (reference sequence). This sequence joins TRBV5-4 and TRBJ1-2, with D uncertain. This TCR was recovered from a man between 18 and 35 years old in good health and CMV-seropositive. Material for sequencing was PBMCs. The CDR3 is CASSSPIDGYTF. CDR3 DNA: TGTGCCAGCAGCTCCCCGATAGATGGCTACACCTTC.